These T cell receptor beta chains were read from a single sample in a study of control samples from healthy donors and cancer patients. Produced via immunoSEQ multiplex PCR; TCRdb's table is partial and in-frame only. Among 95,000 to 100,000 clones listed, around 89% were seen once. Specimen: blood. The receptors were sampled from a man aged 25 to 45 in good health. The CDR3 runs from the conserved cysteine through the conserved F or W. D genes are given only for firm matches. Clone sizes are given selectively: once, few, many, or a class where the clone is expanded.

j_gene: TRBJ2-1; v_gene: TRBV6-2/TRBV6-3; d_gene: TRBD2; abundance: .; CDR3aa: CASSVSGRAHNEQFF; CDR3nt: TGTGCCAGCAGTGTTAGCGGGAGGGCCCACAATGAGCAGTTCTTC
j_gene: TRBJ2-3; v_gene: TRBV2; d_gene: TRBD1; abundance: .; CDR3aa: CASWDSVTDTQYF; CDR3nt: TGTGCCAGTTGGGACAGCGTCACAGATACGCAGTATTTT
j_gene: TRBJ2-4; v_gene: TRBV5-1; d_gene: .; abundance: .; CDR3aa: CASSTGTLGAKNIQYF; CDR3nt: TGCGCCAGCAGCACGGGGACGTTGGGGGCCAAAAACATTCAGTACTTC
j_gene: TRBJ2-2; v_gene: TRBV7-3; d_gene: .; abundance: .; CDR3aa: CASSLTAGELFF; CDR3nt: TGTGCCAGCAGCTTAACGGCCGGGGAGCTGTTTTTT
j_gene: TRBJ2-3; v_gene: TRBV14; d_gene: .; abundance: .; CDR3aa: CASSQVGGSTDTQYF; CDR3nt: TGTGCCAGCAGCCAAGTTGGGGGTAGCACAGATACGCAGTATTTT
j_gene: TRBJ1-1; v_gene: TRBV7-2; d_gene: TRBD1; abundance: .; CDR3aa: CASSLGTGINTEAFF; CDR3nt: TGTGCCAGCAGCTTAGGGACAGGGATAAACACTGAAGCTTTCTTT
j_gene: TRBJ1-2; v_gene: TRBV11-2; d_gene: .; abundance: .; CDR3aa: CASGLTLEDLYGYTF; CDR3nt: TGTGCCAGCGGATTAACACTGGAGGACCTTTATGGCTACACCTTC
j_gene: TRBJ1-2; v_gene: TRBV28; d_gene: .; abundance: .; CDR3aa: CASSSPDSMLINYGYTF; CDR3nt: TGTGCCAGCAGTTCCCCGGACAGTATGCTGATTAACTATGGCTACACCTTC
j_gene: TRBJ2-2; v_gene: TRBV3-1/TRBV3-2; d_gene: .; abundance: once; CDR3aa: CASSPIHTNTGELFF; CDR3nt: TGTGCCAGCAGCCCTATACACACGAACACCGGGGAGCTGTTTTTT
j_gene: TRBJ2-7; v_gene: TRBV12-5; d_gene: TRBD2; abundance: .; CDR3aa: CASVPGGNHYEQYF; CDR3nt: TGTGCTAGTGTCCCGGGAGGAAACCACTACGAGCAGTACTTC
j_gene: TRBJ1-5; v_gene: TRBV18; d_gene: TRBD1; abundance: once; CDR3aa: CASSPGTGGGISNQPQHF; CDR3nt: TGTGCCAGCTCACCCGGGACAGGGGGCGGAATAAGCAATCAGCCCCAGCATTTT
j_gene: TRBJ2-7; v_gene: TRBV27; d_gene: .; abundance: .; CDR3aa: CASSPQQSITHQYF; CDR3nt: TGTGCCAGCAGTCCTCAGCAGTCGATTACCCACCAGTACTTC
j_gene: TRBJ2-3; v_gene: TRBV2; d_gene: TRBD2; abundance: .; CDR3aa: CASDWTSGESTDTQYF; CDR3nt: TGTGCCAGCGATTGGACTAGCGGAGAGAGCACAGATACGCAGTATTTT
j_gene: TRBJ2-7; v_gene: TRBV5-4; d_gene: TRBD1; abundance: once; CDR3aa: CASSRDRQYEQYF; CDR3nt: TGTGCCAGCAGCAGGGACAGGCAATACGAGCAGTACTTC
j_gene: TRBJ1-2; v_gene: TRBV7-6; d_gene: .; abundance: .; CDR3aa: CASCLYYGYTF; CDR3nt: TGTGCCAGCTGCTTATACTATGGCTACACCTTC
j_gene: TRBJ1-1; v_gene: TRBV3-1/TRBV3-2; d_gene: .; abundance: .; CDR3aa: CASSPPPGRWDTEAFF; CDR3nt: TGTGCCAGCAGCCCCCCCCCGGGACGGTGGGACACTGAAGCTTTCTTT